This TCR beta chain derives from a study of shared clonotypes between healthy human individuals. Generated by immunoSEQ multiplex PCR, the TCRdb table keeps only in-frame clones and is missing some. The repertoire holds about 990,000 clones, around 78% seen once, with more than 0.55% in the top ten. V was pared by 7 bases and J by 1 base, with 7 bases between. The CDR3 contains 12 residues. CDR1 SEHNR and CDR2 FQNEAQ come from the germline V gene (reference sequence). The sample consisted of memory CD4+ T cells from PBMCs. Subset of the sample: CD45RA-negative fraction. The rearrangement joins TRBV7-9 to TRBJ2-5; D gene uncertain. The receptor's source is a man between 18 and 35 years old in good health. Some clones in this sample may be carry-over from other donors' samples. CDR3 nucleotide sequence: TGTGCCAGCACGGACGTCCAAGAGACCCAGTACTTC. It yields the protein CASTDVQETQYF.